This TCR beta chain was profiled in a study of shared clonotypes between healthy human individuals. V was pared by 0 bases and J by 7 bases, with 19 bases between. Germline assignment: CDR1 GTSNPN and CDR2 SVGIG (reference sequence). The CDR3 has 16 amino acids. On this clone itself: Its antigen is unknown.

Original handling: With immunoSEQ giving junction-only sequences and no quality scores, filtering differed. The assay was immunoSEQ multiplex PCR, and TCRdb's table has in-frame clones only and misses some. V and J calls and clone size follow that table, whereas D and trimming were derived from the DNA. The table lists some 2.1 million clones, just over 90% of them singletons. CD45RO negativity and positive selection for CCR7 defined naive CD8 cells, a population that excluded terminally differentiated effector memory CD45RA+ cells. General study findings and limits: What naive subsets generally showed was a larger estimated richness than memory subsets showed. Clonotype sharing levels among donors were expected to vary with sequencing depth.

The clonotype was recovered from a man aged 18 to 35 in good health. Some clones in this sample may be carry-over from other donors' samples. What was sequenced was naive CD8+ T cells from PBMCs. This chain uses TRBV30 with TRBJ2-1; possible D gene TRBD2, 7 bases. CDR3 nucleotide sequence: TGTGCCTGGAGTGTAAGGGGGTTGCGGGAGTGGAATGAGCAGTTCTTC. Residues: CAWSVRGLREWNEQFF.